This entry lists 8 T cell receptor beta chains sequenced from one sample in a study of T-cell memory formation after mild COVID-19. TCRdb reprocessed the 5' RACE reads via MiXCR and lists one record per CDR3 protein. This table holds approximately 110,000 distinct CDR3 sequences, 22% found once. Material: PBMCs or a T cell subset sorted from them (not recorded which). The receptors here all came from a man aged 18 to 35 who had mild COVID-19 (a few samples of this study predate the infection). Cell type and time point are not known.

V usage is TRBV4-3 and J usage is TRBJ2-3; TRBD1 agrees at 8 bases. The CDR3 length is 17 residues. CDR1 is LGHNA, CDR2 YSLEER, per germline. V shed 0 bases and J 5 bases; nucleotides not matched to a gene: 10. CDR3 protein: CASSQDGQGALGDTQYF. The CDR3 nucleotides are TGCGCCAGCAGCCAAGATGGGCAGGGGGCATTGGGAGATACGCAGTATTTT.

This clonotype occurred a few times. CDR3 in DNA: TGTGCCAGCAGCGTAGCTCGAGGCCCGCCCACAGATACGCAGTATTTT. The encoded protein is CASSVARGPPTDTQYF. This chain connects TRBV9 to TRBJ2-3, with no clear D. CDR3 size: 16 residues. CDR1 is SGDLS, CDR2 YYNGEE, per germline. Trimming shortened V by 0 bases and J by 2 bases, and 13 bases separated the two germline ends.

This clonotype came up a few times. V gene TRBV13 combines with J gene TRBJ1-2; TRBD1 might be the D (5 bases). Germline CDR1 reads PRHDT; CDR2 reads FYEKMQ (reference sequence). With 1 base removed from V and 3 bases from J, the gap between germline ends came to 12 bases. This CDR3 contains 15 residues. The CDR3 DNA sequence: TGTGCCAGCAGCTTAGCCGGACATGGTGACTATGGCTACACCTTC. This sequence encodes CASSLAGHGDYGYTF. Combining the CDR3 with reference TRBV13 and TRBJ1-2 gives the whole variable domain AAGVIQSPRHLIKEKRETATLKCYPIPRHDTVYWYQQGPGQDPQFLISFYEKMQSDKGSIPDRFSAQQFSDYHSELNMSSLELGDSALYFCASSLAGHGDYGYTFGSGTRLTVV.

This sequence joins TRBV6-5 and TRBJ1-2; D might be TRBD1 (5 bases). Trimming took 0 bases from V and 4 from J, leaving 12 bases between them. The CDR3 has 15 residues. The germline V gene encodes CDR1 MNHEY and CDR2 SVGAGI. CDR3 loop: CASSYSKGSLYGYTF. As DNA, the CDR3 is TGTGCCAGCAGTTACTCGAAGGGGAGCCTCTATGGCTACACCTTC.

The chain carries TRBV5-1 and TRBJ2-3; D is uncertain. The germline CDR1 and CDR2 sequences are SGHRS and YFSETQ. V lost 5 bases, J lost 0 bases, and 13 bases lay in between. CDR3 size: 15 residues. The CDR3 loop reads CASSWAARSTDTQYF. The CDR3 DNA reads as TGCGCCAGCAGTTGGGCCGCGCGTAGCACAGATACGCAGTATTTT.

The gene calls are TRBV7-6 and TRBJ2-2; TRBD1 agrees at 10 bases. CDR3 size: 15 residues. Trimming took 6 bases from V and 4 from J; bases not matched to a gene: 5. Germline V gives CDR1 SGHVS, CDR2 FNYEAQ. CDR3 bases: TGTGCCAGCAGGCGAGGGACAGGGGTCACCGGGGAGCTGTTTTTT. Its translation is CASRRGTGVTGELFF.

The chain joins TRBV9 to TRBJ1-6, with D tentatively TRBD1 (5 bases). V gave up 1 base and J gave up 11 bases, with 19 bases separating them. CDR3 size: 16 residues. Looked up from germline, CDR1 is SGDLS and CDR2 is YYNGEE. This chain's CDR3 is CASSVWTAAGRPPLHF. The CDR3 coding sequence is TGTGCCAGCAGCGTATGGACGGCGGCAGGGAGGCCACCCCTCCACTTT.

This clonotype was detected only a few times. This sequence joins TRBV6-2 or TRBV6-3 and TRBJ1-6; the D gene is possibly TRBD1 (5 bases). CDR1 and CDR2 (germline): MNHEY, SVGEGT. The CDR3 length is 13 residues. Trimming removed 10 bases at V and 10 bases at J, with 17 bases between. CDR3 region: CATPGLGASPLHF. The CDR3 nucleotides read TGTGCCACCCCGGGACTGGGTGCGTCACCCCTCCACTTT.